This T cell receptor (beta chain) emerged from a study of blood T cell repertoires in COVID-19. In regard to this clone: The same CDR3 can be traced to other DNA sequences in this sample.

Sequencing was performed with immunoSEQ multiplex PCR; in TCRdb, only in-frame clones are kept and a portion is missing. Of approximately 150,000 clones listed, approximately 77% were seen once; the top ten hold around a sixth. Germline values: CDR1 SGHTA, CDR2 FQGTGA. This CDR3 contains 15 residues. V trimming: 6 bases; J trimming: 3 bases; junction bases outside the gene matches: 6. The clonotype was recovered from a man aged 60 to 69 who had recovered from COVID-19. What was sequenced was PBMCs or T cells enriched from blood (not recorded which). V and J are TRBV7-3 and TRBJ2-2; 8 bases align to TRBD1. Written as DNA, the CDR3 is TGTGCCAGCAGTAGGGACAGGACGGACACCGGGGAGCTGTTTTTT. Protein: CASSRDRTDTGELFF.